This is a list of T cell receptor beta chains from one sample in a study of human T cells and chemical hapten exposure. A single record per CDR3 protein comes from TCRdb applying MiXCR to the RACE reads. The sample records 360,000 or so distinct CDR3 sequences, around 6% being singletons. This specimen was whole blood, taken in connection with sensitization to the hapten diphenylcyclopropenone (DPC). All receptors derive from a woman under 30 with alopecia areata. Some clones in this sample may be carry-over from other donors' samples. The conserved cysteine and the conserved F or W are not part of the CDR3 here.

j_call v_call cdr3_aa
TRBJ2-3 TRBV4-3 ASSQGASYVYETDTQY
TRBJ1-2 TRBV7-3 ASSSGTPPERGYT
TRBJ1-1 TRBV14 ASSQATGSMNTEAF
TRBJ1-6 TRBV4-2 ASSQNKRDTHSPLH
TRBJ2-7 TRBV6-2/TRBV6-3 ASSYDLRDSTYEQY
TRBJ1-1 TRBV7-9 ASSQGQGAKAF
TRBJ1-1 TRBV20-1 SASPPGTEAF
TRBJ2-5 TRBV11-1 ASSPVLAGGQTQY
TRBJ1-4 TRBV4-3 ASSQDWAAFGEKLF
TRBJ2-1 TRBV27 ASSHGQGIDEQF
TRBJ2-3 TRBV27 ASSLIAGGRTDTQY
TRBJ1-1 TRBV6-2/TRBV6-3 ASRTDRALSPGTEAF
TRBJ2-5 TRBV5-1 ASRVAGGQETQY
TRBJ1-2 TRBV4-1 ASSQGPRDISYYGYT
TRBJ1-1 TRBV20-1 SASHKKQEAF
TRBJ1-2 TRBV6-5 ASKRTANYGYT
TRBJ2-1 TRBV20-1 SATLYGGIDNEQF
TRBJ2-3 TRBV3-1 ASSPFADTDTQY
TRBJ1-5 TRBV6-2/TRBV6-3 ATKLGGVQDHQPQH
TRBJ1-5 TRBV29-1 SAPDRGSNQPQH
TRBJ1-1 TRBV6-5 ASSPSYGGNTEAF
TRBJ2-7 TRBV27 ASSFRGTKPGYEQY
TRBJ1-1 TRBV27 ASSLSSPGRTEAF
TRBJ1-1 TRBV6-5 ASSSQGQSEGF
TRBJ1-5 TRBV20-1 SARDPGQGLSQPQH
TRBJ1-5 TRBV12-3/TRBV12-4 ASSLLGQGNQPQH
TRBJ1-3 TRBV25-1 ASRDTSSGNTIY
TRBJ1-2 TRBV29-1 SAVGQDGTYGYT
TRBJ2-1 TRBV4-3 ASSQENSLEQF
TRBJ2-3 TRBV6-2/TRBV6-3 ASSYSKLAGGPDTQY
TRBJ2-7 TRBV14 ASSQGPSGGAYEQY
TRBJ1-5 TRBV20-1 SVGRGFYSNQPQH
TRBJ1-1 TRBV7-6 ASSPNWALAF
TRBJ1-1 TRBV4-3 ASSHHRARPEAF
TRBJ2-5 TRBV2 ASSYFGHTQETQY
TRBJ2-7 TRBV20-1 SARGFGPREQY
TRBJ1-3 TRBV6-5 ASSYSPAGDSGNTIY
TRBJ2-3 TRBV6-2/TRBV6-3 ASKRTEDIDTQY
TRBJ2-3 TRBV14 ASSQDARGGTDTQY
TRBJ2-6 TRBV11-2 ASSKSVSGANVLT
TRBJ2-7 TRBV6-2/TRBV6-3 ASSYRRSGGESYEQY
TRBJ2-5 TRBV29-1 SVPGLAETQY